These 32 T cell receptor beta chains were sequenced from one sample in a study of cytomegalovirus exposure and HLA in healthy donors (dated 2017 in TCRdb). Libraries were prepared through the immunoSEQ multiplex PCR assay. For the multiplex PCR, a mixture combining 60 forward primers for TCR Vbeta segments and 13 reverse primers for TCR Jbeta segments was used. TCRdb holds this immuneACCESS table with in-frame rearrangements only. Some clones are missing; in checked studies, unresolved V genes explain under half, and the rest has no known cause. The sample table contains 100,000 to 150,000 clones; only one count was recorded for over 70% of them. The leading ten clones occupy 2.5% to 3.5% of the sample. The sample consisted of PBMCs. The source of these receptors is a woman in her forties or fifties in good health and CMV-seronegative.

This clone is a singleton in its sample. The J gene is TRBJ1-1, the V gene TRBV5-4, with no clear D. CDR1 and CDR2 (germline): SGHNT, YYREEE (reference sequence). The CDR3 spans 18 residues. V lost 3 bases and J lost 0, with 21 bases in between. The CDR3 here is CASSSYQYAQKMNTEAFF. CDR3 in DNA: TGTGCCAGCAGCTCATACCAATACGCACAGAAAATGAACACTGAAGCTTTCTTT.

The chain links TRBV27 to TRBJ2-3; TRBD2 might be the D (5 bases). The CDR3 sequence is 14 residues long. CDR1 and CDR2 from the germline V gene are MNHEY and SMNVEV (reference sequence). The V end was cut by 3 bases, the J end by 8 bases, with 15 bases between. This chain's CDR3 is CASSLDSTTATQYF. The CDR3 DNA follows: TGTGCCAGCAGTTTGGACTCGACGACGGCTACGCAGTATTTT.

This clone appeared a few times. The gene calls are TRBV5-6 and TRBJ1-1, with TRBD1 matching over 7 bases. Germline V gene lookup returns CDR1 SGHDT and CDR2 YYEEEE. V shed 0 bases and J 12 bases; nucleotides not matched to a gene: 8. CDR3 length: 13 residues. CDR3 DNA: TGTGCCAGCAGCTTGGCGACAGGGTGGGCACCTTTCTTT. It is translated as CASSLATGWAPFF. The full variable domain, completed using reference TRBV5-6 and TRBJ1-1, is DAGVTQSPTHLIKTRGQQVTLRCSPKSGHDTVSWYQQALGQGPQFIFQYYEEEERQRGNFPDRFSGHQFPNYSSELNVNALLLGDSALYLCASSLATGWAPFFGQGTRLTVV.

The rearrangement uses TRBV27 and TRBJ2-7, with D possibly matching TRBD1 (5 bases). CDR3 length: 12 amino acids. Germline-derived CDR1 and CDR2 are MNHEY and SMNVEV (reference sequence). The V end lost 2 bases, the J end lost 4 bases, and 6 bases lay between the germline ends. As DNA, the CDR3 is TGTGCCAGCAGTTTAAGGGGTTACGAGCAGTACTTC. It specifies CASSLRGYEQYF.

The chain has TRBV2 and TRBJ2-2; D not resolved. The CDR3 length is 14 residues. Trimming removed 1 base at V and 7 bases at J, with 10 bases between. Looked up from germline, CDR1 is SNHLY and CDR2 is FYNNEI. Here the CDR3 reads CASSEGVYNGELFF. The CDR3 region has the DNA TGTGCCAGCAGTGAAGGAGTGTATAACGGGGAGCTGTTTTTT.

This sequence joins TRBV18 and TRBJ2-5; 7 bases align to TRBD1. TRBJ2-7 explains the end of the DNA better; the J call may be wrong. Germline V CDR1 and CDR2: KGHSH, LQKENI. This CDR3 contains 15 residues. The DNA for the CDR3 is TGTGCCAGCTCAGAAGGACAGGCCAGGATTTACGAGCAGTACTTC. Its protein product is CASSEGQARIYEQYF.

J is TRBJ2-3 and V is TRBV10-3; 10 bases agree with TRBD2. The CDR3 extends over 14 amino acids. Germline CDR1 ENHRY, CDR2 SYGVKD. V dropped 3 bases and J dropped 11; count of bases not matched to a gene: 8. The CDR3 here is CAISDALAGDGQYF. As DNA, the CDR3 is TGTGCCATCAGTGACGCGCTAGCGGGAGATGGGCAGTATTTT.

This rearrangement joins TRBV7-6 to TRBJ2-3, with 7 nucleotides matching TRBD2. The CDR3 extends over 17 amino acids. V was pared by 0 bases and J by 2 bases, with 8 bases of the junction left unmatched. Germline V lookup: CDR1 SGHVS, CDR2 FNYEAQ. The CDR3 sequence: CASSLAASGINTDTQYF. CDR3 in DNA: TGTGCCAGCAGCTTAGCAGCAAGCGGGATAAACACAGATACGCAGTATTTT.

In this sample, this clone turned up a few times. The chain has TRBV5-1 and TRBJ2-5; 7 bases line up with TRBD1. This CDR3 has 13 amino acids. V trimming: 4 bases; J trimming: 5 bases; junction bases outside the gene matches: 5. Germline CDR1 and CDR2: SGHRS and YFSETQ. The CDR3 loop reads CASSIQGVETQYF. The DNA for the CDR3 is TGCGCCAGCAGCATTCAGGGGGTGGAGACCCAGTACTTC.

The chain uses TRBV9 and TRBJ2-1, with unresolved D. Trimming cost V 0 bases and J 11 bases, with 6 bases left between them. Germline CDR1 is SGDLS and CDR2 is YYNGEE. There are 11 residues in the CDR3. CDR3 bases: TGTGCCAGCAGCGTAGACTCGAAGCAGTTCTTC. Its protein is CASSVDSKQFF.

The chain combines TRBV18 with TRBJ2-3; TRBD2 is a possible D gene (6 bases). V gave up 3 bases and J gave up 5 bases, with 9 bases separating them. Germline V gene data show CDR1 as KGHSH and CDR2 as LQKENI. CDR3 length: 13 residues. The CDR3 loop reads CASSPLSGDTQYF. The CDR3 DNA reads as TGTGCCAGCTCACCCCTTAGCGGAGATACGCAGTATTTT.

V usage is TRBV28 and J usage is TRBJ2-2; weak D call: TRBD1 (6 bases). The CDR3 extends over 14 amino acids. Trimming left V 8 bases short and J 1 base short, with 11 bases between. CDR1 and CDR2 from the germline V gene are MDHEN and SYDVKM. CDR3 amino acids: CASDKQGNTGELFF. The CDR3 bases are TGTGCCAGCGACAAACAGGGGAACACCGGGGAGCTGTTTTTT.

This chain joins TRBV7-2 and TRBJ2-7; 11 nucleotides align to TRBD1. The CDR3 runs 13 residues. J gave up 6 bases and V 4 bases, and 2 bases lay outside the gene matches. CDR1 and CDR2 (germline): SGHTA, FQGNSA. The CDR3 here is CASSSDRGREQYF. The CDR3 DNA sequence: TGTGCCAGCAGCTCGGACAGGGGGCGCGAGCAGTACTTC.

V is TRBV29-1 and J is TRBJ2-7; perhaps TRBD2 as D (6 bases). V was trimmed by 3 bases and J by 6 bases, leaving 15 bases between them. The CDR3 is made up of 13 amino acids. CDR1 and CDR2 from the germline V gene are SQVTM and ANQGSEA. CDR3 in amino acids: CSVERDLEGEQYF. As DNA, the CDR3 is TGCAGCGTTGAGCGGGACTTAGAGGGCGAGCAGTACTTC.

J is TRBJ2-5 and V is TRBV7-2; TRBD2 agrees at 8 bases. J was trimmed by 4 bases and V by 8 bases; bases with no gene match: 9. The CDR3 extends over 14 amino acids. Germline V gene data show CDR1 as SGHTA and CDR2 as FQGNSA. CDR3 bases: TGTGCCAGCCTATCGGGACTAGGTGGAGAGACCCAGTACTTC. Amino acid sequence: CASLSGLGGETQYF.

This chain links TRBV28 with TRBJ2-7; the D gene is possibly TRBD1 (5 bases). CDR3 length: 13 residues. The V end was cut by 1 base, the J end by 7 bases, with 11 bases between. Germline CDR1 reads MDHEN; CDR2 reads SYDVKM. CDR3 in DNA: TGTGCCAGCAGTTTATTCCGATCAGGGGAGCAGTACTTC. It specifies CASSLFRSGEQYF.

This chain uses TRBV9 with TRBJ2-3, with TRBD2 identical over 8 bases. The junction had 7 bases not matched to a gene; V was cut back by 4 bases and J by 3 bases. Germline V gene data show CDR1 as SGDLS and CDR2 as YYNGEE. The CDR3 sequence is 15 residues long. The CDR3: CASSRRAGGTDTQYF. DNA of the CDR3: TGTGCCAGCAGCCGACGGGCGGGGGGTACAGATACGCAGTATTTT.

This chain connects TRBV7-9 to TRBJ1-4, with 8 bases identical to TRBD1. J lost 8 bases, V lost 3 bases, and 5 bases had no gene match. The CDR3 consists of 14 residues. CDR1 and CDR2 (germline): SEHNR, FQNEAQ (reference sequence). The CDR3 loop is CASSLDRVIEKLFF. CDR3 sequence (DNA): TGTGCCAGCAGCTTGGACAGGGTGATCGAAAAACTGTTTTTT.

In DNA form, the CDR3 reads TGCGCCAGCAGCCAAAGCCAGGTCGGTTCACCCCTCCACTTT. This encodes CASSQSQVGSPLHF. V and J are TRBV4-3 and TRBJ1-6; no definite D call. In germline, CDR1 is LGHNA, CDR2 YSLEER. The CDR3 has 14 amino acids. Deletions cut 2 bases from V and 9 bases from J, with 11 bases between.

The genes are TRBV6-1 and TRBJ1-5; 11 bases align to TRBD1. The length of the CDR3 is 14 residues. Germline assignment: CDR1 MNHNS and CDR2 SASEGT. The trim removed 5 bases at V and 6 bases at J, leaving 3 bases unmatched. CDR3 sequence (DNA): TGTGCCAGCAGTCGGGACAGGGGGATTCAGCCCCAGCATTTT. This codes for CASSRDRGIQPQHF.

The rearrangement links TRBV6-5 to TRBJ1-3; no clear D gene. The germline CDR1 and CDR2 sequences are MNHEY and SVGAGI. V was clipped by 5 bases and J by 0 bases, with 5 bases between them. This CDR3 spans 13 amino acids. Here the CDR3 DNA reads TGTGCCAGCAGTCGGGACTCTGGAAACACCATATATTTT. It is translated as CASSRDSGNTIYF.

This clone was recorded once. The junction shows a germline mismatch at one end, possibly a read error. This CDR3 reads CSSSSPGLAAYEQYF. For the CDR3, the DNA is TGTTCCAGCAGCTCTCCCGGACTAGCGGCCTACGAGCAGTACTTC. The chain couples TRBV7-9 to TRBJ2-7; 10 nucleotides match TRBD2. This CDR3 has 15 amino acids. Germline CDR1 reads SEHNR; CDR2 reads FQNEAQ (reference sequence).

This chain uses TRBV29-1 with TRBJ2-7, with TRBD2 matching over 7 bases. J gave up 3 bases and V 6 bases, and 11 bases lay outside the gene matches. The CDR3 extends over 14 amino acids. Germline-derived CDR1 and CDR2 are SQVTM and ANQGSEA. The CDR3 nucleotides read TGCAGCGTCCAGCCGTCCCTAGCGGACTACGAGCAGTACTTC. Translated: CSVQPSLADYEQYF.

The chain couples TRBV6-5 to TRBJ2-7; D gene ambiguous. With 2 bases removed from V and 0 bases from J, the gap between germline ends came to 8 bases. CDR1 and CDR2 (germline): MNHEY, SVGAGI. CDR3 length equals 14 residues. The CDR3 here is CASSYNINSYEQYF. The CDR3 coding sequence is TGTGCCAGCAGTTACAATATAAACTCCTACGAGCAGTACTTC.

The rearrangement uses TRBV4-3 and TRBJ2-4; 8 bases agree with TRBD2. The CDR3 totals 18 residues. The germline V gene encodes CDR1 LGHNA and CDR2 YSLEER. Losses at the gene ends were 0 bases for V and 8 bases for J; bases not matched to a gene: 15. CDR3 coding DNA: TGCGCCAGCAGCCAAGAACCCTCCCGGGGGGGAGTGATCCACATTCAGTACTTC. Translated, it gives CASSQEPSRGGVIHIQYF.

This chain joins TRBV7-9 and TRBJ2-1; D is possibly TRBD2 (5 bases). The CDR3 spans 12 residues. The V end lost 2 bases, the J end lost 8 bases, and 7 bases lay between the germline ends. Per germline, CDR1 SEHNR and CDR2 FQNEAQ (reference sequence). This CDR3 reads CASSLTADEQFF. Written as DNA, the CDR3 is TGTGCCAGCAGCTTAACAGCGGATGAGCAGTTCTTC.

This sequence joins TRBV7-2 and TRBJ2-5; TRBD2 matches 7 bases. The germline gives CDR1 SGHTA, CDR2 FQGNSA. V lost 4 bases and J lost 0; bases outside the gene matches: 8. The CDR3 runs to 16 residues. The CDR3 protein is CASSSPSGTYQETQYF. For the CDR3, the DNA is TGTGCCAGCAGCTCTCCCAGCGGGACGTACCAAGAGACCCAGTACTTC.

V usage is TRBV9 and J usage is TRBJ2-5; the D gene is possibly TRBD2 (7 bases). In germline, CDR1 is SGDLS, CDR2 YYNGEE. V lost 3 bases, J lost 5 bases, and 17 bases lay in between. The CDR3 covers 15 residues. CDR3 DNA: TGTGCCAGCAGCGAGGGTGGGGGAGGGGGGGAGACCCAGTACTTC. This gives the protein CASSEGGGGGETQYF.

There are a few counts of this clone. This chain joins TRBV27 and TRBJ2-5, with TRBD1 matching over 7 bases. Germline loops: CDR1 MNHEY, CDR2 SMNVEV (reference sequence). The CDR3 extends over 17 amino acids. Trimming took 3 bases from V and 2 from J; bases not matched to a gene: 12. CDR3 DNA: TGTGCCAGCAGTTTCTCTCTATCTTGGGGACAGCAAGAGACCCAGTACTTC. It encodes CASSFSLSWGQQETQYF.

The chain is built from TRBV7-6 and TRBJ2-3; a weak D match, TRBD1 (5 bases). The CDR3 totals 14 residues. Germline CDR1 SGHVS, CDR2 FNYEAQ. V was clipped by 1 base and J by 3 bases, with 8 bases between them. CDR3 DNA: TGTGCCAGCAGCTTAGGCAGGGTGACAGATACGCAGTATTTT. It specifies CASSLGRVTDTQYF. The whole variable domain, filled in from reference TRBV7-6 and TRBJ2-3, reads GAGVSQSPRYKVTKRGQDVALRCDPISGHVSLYWYRQALGQGPEFLTYFNYEAQQDKSGLPNDRFSAERPEGSISTLTIQRTEQRDSAMYRCASSLGRVTDTQYFGPGTRLTVL.

The rearrangement uses TRBV28 and TRBJ2-1; 11 nucleotides match TRBD2. The length of the CDR3 is 19 residues. J lost 5 bases, V lost 6 bases, and 18 bases had no gene match. CDR1 MDHEN and CDR2 SYDVKM come from the germline V gene. The CDR3 region is CASRIAGTSGSRADNEQFF. The CDR3 DNA is TGTGCCAGCAGAATCGCCGGGACTAGCGGAAGTCGGGCCGACAATGAGCAGTTCTTC.

This chain links TRBV25-1 with TRBJ1-2; 7 bases match TRBD1. CDR1 MGHDK and CDR2 SYGVNS come from the germline V gene. V lost 5 bases, J lost 4 bases, and 7 bases stayed unmatched. The CDR3 runs 14 residues. The CDR3 reads CASSLTGSGYGYTF. The CDR3 DNA reads TGTGCCAGCAGTTTGACAGGGTCTGGCTATGGCTACACCTTC.